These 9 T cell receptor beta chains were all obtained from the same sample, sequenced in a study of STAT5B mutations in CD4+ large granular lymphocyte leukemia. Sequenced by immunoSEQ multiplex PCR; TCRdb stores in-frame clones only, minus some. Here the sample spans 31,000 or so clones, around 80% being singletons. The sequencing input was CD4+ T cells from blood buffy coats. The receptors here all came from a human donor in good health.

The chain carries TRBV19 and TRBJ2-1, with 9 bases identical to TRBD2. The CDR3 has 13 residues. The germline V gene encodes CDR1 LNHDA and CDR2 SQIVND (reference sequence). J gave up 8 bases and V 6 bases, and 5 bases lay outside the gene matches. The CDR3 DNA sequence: TGTGCCAGTAGCCTGGCTAGCGGGGATGAGCAGTTCTTC. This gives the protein CASSLASGDEQFF.

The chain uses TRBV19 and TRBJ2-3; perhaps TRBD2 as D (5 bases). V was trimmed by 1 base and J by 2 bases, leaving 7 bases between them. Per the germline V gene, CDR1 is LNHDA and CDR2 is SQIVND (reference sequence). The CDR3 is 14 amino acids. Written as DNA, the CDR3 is TGTGCCAGTAGTATAGCGGGATCCACAGATACGCAGTATTTT. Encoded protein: CASSIAGSTDTQYF.

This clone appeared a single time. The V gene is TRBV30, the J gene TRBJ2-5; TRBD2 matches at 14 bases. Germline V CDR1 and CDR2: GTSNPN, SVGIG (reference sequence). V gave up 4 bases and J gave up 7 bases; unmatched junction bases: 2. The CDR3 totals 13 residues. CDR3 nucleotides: TGTGCCTGGAAGACTAGCGGGGGGGGGACCCAGTACTTC. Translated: CAWKTSGGGTQYF. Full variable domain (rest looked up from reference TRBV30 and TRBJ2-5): SQTIHQWPATLVQPVGSPLSLECTVEGTSNPNLYWYRQAAGRGLQLLFYSVGIGQISSEVPQNLSASRPQDRQFILSSKKLLLSDSGFYLCAWKTSGGGTQYFGPGTRLLVL.

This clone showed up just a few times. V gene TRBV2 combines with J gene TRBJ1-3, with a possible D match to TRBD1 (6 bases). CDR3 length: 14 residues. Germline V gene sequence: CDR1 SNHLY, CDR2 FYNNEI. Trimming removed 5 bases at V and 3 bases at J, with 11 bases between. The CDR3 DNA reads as TGTGCCAGCAGTTTACAGGGAAGTGGAAACACCATATATTTT. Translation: CASSLQGSGNTIYF.

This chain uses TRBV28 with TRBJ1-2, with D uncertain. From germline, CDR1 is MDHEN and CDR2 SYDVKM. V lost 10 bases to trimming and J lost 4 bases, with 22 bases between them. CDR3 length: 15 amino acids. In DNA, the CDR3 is TGTGCCACCCGCGTGGCCCTTTCATCGGGCTATGGCTACACCTTC. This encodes CATRVALSSGYGYTF.

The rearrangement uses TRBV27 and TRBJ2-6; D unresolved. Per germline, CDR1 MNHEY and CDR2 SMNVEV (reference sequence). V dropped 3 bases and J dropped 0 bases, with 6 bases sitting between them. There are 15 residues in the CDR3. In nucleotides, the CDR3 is TGTGCCAGCAGTTTTACAAGCTCTGGGGCCAACGTCCTGACTTTC. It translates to CASSFTSSGANVLTF.

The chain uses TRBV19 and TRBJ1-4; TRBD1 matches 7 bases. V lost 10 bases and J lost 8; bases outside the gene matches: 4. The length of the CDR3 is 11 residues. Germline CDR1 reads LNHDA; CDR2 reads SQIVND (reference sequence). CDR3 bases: TGTGCCACTCGGGACAGAGAAAAACTGTTTTTT. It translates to CATRDREKLFF.

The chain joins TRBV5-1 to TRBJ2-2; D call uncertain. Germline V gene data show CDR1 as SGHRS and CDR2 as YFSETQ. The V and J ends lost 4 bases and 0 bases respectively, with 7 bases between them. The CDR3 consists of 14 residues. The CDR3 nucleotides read TGCGCCAGCAGCGAGGACGCGAACACCGGGGAGCTGTTTTTT. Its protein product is CASSEDANTGELFF.

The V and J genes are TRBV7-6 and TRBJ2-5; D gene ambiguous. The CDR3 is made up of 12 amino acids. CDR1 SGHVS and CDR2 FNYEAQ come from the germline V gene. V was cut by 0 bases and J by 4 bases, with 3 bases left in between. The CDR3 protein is CASSLALETQYF. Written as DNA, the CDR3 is TGTGCCAGCAGCTTAGCGTTAGAGACCCAGTACTTC.